This entry lists 15 T cell receptor beta chains sequenced from one sample in a study of cytomegalovirus exposure and HLA in healthy donors. PCR was performed using 60 Vbeta and 13 Jbeta primers. Generated by immunoSEQ multiplex PCR, the TCRdb table keeps only in-frame clones and is missing some. The data contain approximately 190,000 clones, approximately 84% of them singletons. The specimen was PBMCs. The receptors originated from a woman aged 50 to 65 in good health and CMV-seropositive.

This clone was seen only a few times. The genes are TRBV10-3 and TRBJ1-3; 9 bases line up with TRBD1. Germline V gene data show CDR1 as ENHRY and CDR2 as SYGVKD. With 6 bases clipped from V and 2 bases from J, the junction kept 2 bases outside the gene matches. CDR3 size: 14 residues. In nucleotides, the CDR3 is TGTGCCATCAGGGGACAGGGAGCTGGAAACACCATATATTTT. It encodes CAIRGQGAGNTIYF.

The rearrangement uses TRBV7-2 and TRBJ1-2, with 8 positions matching TRBD1. V lost 5 bases to trimming and J lost 8 bases; unmatched junction nucleotides: 7. Germline V gives CDR1 SGHTA, CDR2 FQGNSA. The CDR3 runs 13 residues. The CDR3 bases are TGTGCCAGCAGCCCGCACAGGGGGAGAGGCTACACCTTC. Its protein is CASSPHRGRGYTF.

The chain is built from TRBV6-6 and TRBJ1-1; perhaps TRBD1 as D (5 bases). This CDR3 contains 11 residues. The germline V gene has CDR1 MNHNY and CDR2 SVGAGI (reference sequence). V was clipped by 6 bases and J by 8 bases, with 10 bases between them. DNA for the CDR3: TGTGCCAGCAGAGAGACAGTAGAAGCTTTCTTT. It translates to CASRETVEAFF.

The chain recombines TRBV4-2 with TRBJ2-1; a weak D match, TRBD1 (5 bases). The germline V gene has CDR1 LGHNA and CDR2 YNFKEQ. Trimming took off 4 bases at V and 3 bases at J, with 16 bases between the two ends. This CDR3 is built from 16 residues. CDR3 in DNA: TGTGCCAGCAGCCCGTCCCCCACAGGTGGCTACAATGAGCAGTTCTTC. It encodes CASSPSPTGGYNEQFF.

This clone came up once. This chain connects TRBV9 to TRBJ2-7, with D possibly being TRBD2 (6 bases). V shed 1 base and J shed 2 bases, with 34 bases lying between them. CDR3 length equals 22 residues. Per germline, CDR1 SGDLS and CDR2 YYNGEE. The chain's CDR3 is CASSVNMQTRQRAPTLPYEQYF. The CDR3 DNA follows: TGTGCCAGCAGCGTAAATATGCAAACCAGACAGCGGGCCCCGACGTTACCCTACGAGCAGTACTTC.

The chain uses TRBV4-2 and TRBJ2-7; possible D gene TRBD2, 7 bases. This CDR3 region has 15 residues. V gave up 5 bases and J gave up 0 bases, with 14 bases separating them. Germline values: CDR1 LGHNA, CDR2 YNFKEQ. As DNA, the CDR3 is TGTGCCAGCAGCGTTGGGGGAGGGGGCTCCTACGAGCAGTACTTC. This gives the protein CASSVGGGGSYEQYF.

The V gene is TRBV30, the J gene TRBJ2-1; TRBD2 aligns across 11 bases. This CDR3 is built from 16 residues. Germline V gene sequence: CDR1 GTSNPN, CDR2 SVGIG (reference sequence). Unmatched junction bases numbered 7, after V lost 0 bases and J lost 6 bases. CDR3 DNA: TGTGCCTGGAGTGTACCCCTAGCGGGGGGAGGCAATGAGCAGTTCTTC. Protein sequence: CAWSVPLAGGGNEQFF.

This clone showed up just once. This rearrangement joins TRBV28 to TRBJ1-2; TRBD1 might be the D (6 bases). The germline CDR1 and CDR2 sequences are MDHEN and SYDVKM. The CDR3 consists of 15 residues. V was shortened by 4 bases and J by 3 bases, with 15 bases between the two germline ends. The CDR3 DNA reads TGTGCCAGCAGTTCCTACAGCAGGGGTGACTATGGCTACACCTTC. Translation gives CASSSYSRGDYGYTF.

The rearrangement joins TRBV2 to TRBJ2-7; 13 positions match TRBD2. The CDR3 has 15 amino acids. V lost 6 bases and J lost 3; bases outside the gene matches: 5. Per germline, CDR1 SNHLY and CDR2 FYNNEI. As DNA, the CDR3 is TGTGCCAGCAGGAGACTAGCGGGGGGACGCTACGAGCAGTACTTC. Translating gives CASRRLAGGRYEQYF.

The chain is built from TRBV6-5 and TRBJ2-3; tentative D call: TRBD1 (5 bases). The CDR3 is made up of 13 amino acids. Trimming cost V 6 bases and J 1 base, with 8 bases left between them. Germline V gene lookup returns CDR1 MNHEY and CDR2 SVGAGI. The CDR3 loop reads CASRQTGTDTQYF. The DNA of the CDR3 is TGTGCCAGCAGGCAGACAGGCACAGATACGCAGTATTTT.

The chain joins TRBV28 to TRBJ1-2, with 8 bases matching TRBD1. This CDR3 has 13 amino acids. The germline CDR1 and CDR2 sequences are MDHEN and SYDVKM. After removal of 2 bases from V and 8 bases from J, the junction contained 4 bases not matched to a gene. The CDR3: CASSLQGAGGYTF. CDR3 nucleotide sequence: TGTGCCAGCAGTTTACAGGGGGCGGGAGGCTACACCTTC.

A few counts support this clone. The V call is TRBV6-6, the J call TRBJ2-7; 10 bases are a match to TRBD1. Germline assignment: CDR1 MNHNY and CDR2 SVGAGI (reference sequence). The ends lost 4 bases at V and 6 bases at J; junction bases unmatched: 9. CDR3 size: 15 residues. The CDR3: CASSSRTGTGVEQYF. The CDR3 coding sequence is TGTGCCAGCAGTTCCCGGACCGGGACAGGGGTCGAGCAGTACTTC.

The chain links TRBV5-4 to TRBJ2-4; D possibly corresponds to TRBD1 (6 bases). Germline assignment: CDR1 SGHNT and CDR2 YYREEE (reference sequence). This CDR3 is built from 18 residues. Trimming shortened V by 0 bases and J by 1 base, and 17 bases separated the two germline ends. CDR3 coding DNA: TGTGCCAGCAGCTTGGGAGGAGACAGGTCCTTTGCCAAAAACATTCAGTACTTC. Translating gives CASSLGGDRSFAKNIQYF.

The chain is built from TRBV6-1 and TRBJ2-1; the match to TRBD2 covers 8 bases. CDR1 is MNHNS and CDR2 is SASEGT in the germline V gene. This CDR3 spans 14 amino acids. The V and J ends lost 6 bases and 10 bases, in that order; junction bases with no gene match: 11. The CDR3 sequence: CASSPLKAGGEQFF. The DNA of the CDR3 is TGTGCCAGCAGCCCTCTTAAGGCGGGGGGAGAGCAGTTCTTC.

The chain has TRBV6-1 and TRBJ2-7; 14 bases match TRBD2. V lost 6 bases and J lost 6; bases outside the gene matches: 4. This CDR3 contains 14 residues. Germline V gene sequence: CDR1 MNHNS, CDR2 SASEGT. The CDR3 loop is CASRTSGGALEQYF. The CDR3 DNA reads as TGTGCCAGCAGGACTAGCGGGGGGGCTCTCGAGCAGTACTTC.